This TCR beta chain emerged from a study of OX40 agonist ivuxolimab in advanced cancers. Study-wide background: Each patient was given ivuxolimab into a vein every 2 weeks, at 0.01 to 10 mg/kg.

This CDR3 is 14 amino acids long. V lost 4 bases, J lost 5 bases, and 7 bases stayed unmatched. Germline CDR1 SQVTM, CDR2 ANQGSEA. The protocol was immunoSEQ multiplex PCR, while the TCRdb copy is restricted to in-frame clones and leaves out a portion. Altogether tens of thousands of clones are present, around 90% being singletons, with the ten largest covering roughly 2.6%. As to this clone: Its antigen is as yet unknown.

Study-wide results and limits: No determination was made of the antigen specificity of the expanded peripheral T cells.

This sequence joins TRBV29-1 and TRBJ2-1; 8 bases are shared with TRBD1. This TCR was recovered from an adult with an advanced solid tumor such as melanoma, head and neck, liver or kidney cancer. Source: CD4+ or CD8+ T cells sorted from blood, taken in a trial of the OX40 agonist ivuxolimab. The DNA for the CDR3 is TGCAGCGTTGGGAGAGGGACAGGCAACAATGAGCAGTTCTTC. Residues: CSVGRGTGNNEQFF.